These 32 T cell receptor beta chains came from one sample sequenced in a study of post-analysis software for immune sequencing data. Study outcomes and limitations: Roughly 5 TRBV segments occurring more often in patients than controls included TRBV5-6, TRBV5-1 and TRBV20-1.

These receptors lack a known antigen. The authors incorporated unique molecular identifiers into the TCR beta cDNA libraries. Using its own MiXCR run on the PCR reads, TCRdb lists one record per CDR3 protein. The sample yields fewer than 850,000 distinct CDR3 sequences, 40% to 55% seen once. The sequenced material came from blood. These receptors all stem from a girl between 5 and 17 years old with multiple sclerosis.

Here the CDR3 reads CASSLAADIWGTSYEQYF. DNA of the CDR3: TGTGCCAGCAGCTTAGCAGCCGACATTTGGGGAACCTCCTACGAGCAGTACTTC. This chain joins TRBV11-3 and TRBJ2-7; unclear D gene. The CDR3 spans 18 residues. Germline CDR1 and CDR2: SGHNT and YENEEA. With 1 base removed from V and 0 bases from J, the gap between germline ends came to 19 bases. The complete variable domain, with remaining parts taken from reference TRBV11-3 and TRBJ2-7, reads EAGVVQSPRYKIIEKKQPVAFWCNPISGHNTLYWYLQNLGQGPELLIRYENEEAVDDSQLPKDRFSAERLKGVDSTLKIQPAELGDSAVYLCASSLAADIWGTSYEQYFGPGTRLTVT.

This clonotype was seen once. V is TRBV13 and J is TRBJ2-4, with a possible D match to TRBD1 (6 bases). Near its end, the DNA agrees better with TRBJ2-7, so the J call may be wrong. CDR3 length: 16 residues. CDR1 and CDR2 from the germline V gene are PRHDT and FYEKMQ (reference sequence). CDR3 protein: CASSPLTGSGSYEQYF. CDR3 sequence (DNA): TGTGCCAGCAGCCCCTTAACAGGGTCGGGGTCCTACGAGCAGTACTTC.

The rearrangement uses TRBV6-5 and TRBJ2-1; no reliable D call. CDR3 length: 18 amino acids. Trimming left V 0 bases short and J 0 bases short, with 15 bases between. The V gene's germline CDR1 is MNHEY and CDR2 SVGAGI. The CDR3 loop reads CASSYSSGLPTSYNEQFF. In DNA, the CDR3 is TGTGCCAGCAGTTACTCGTCCGGTCTCCCTACCTCCTACAATGAGCAGTTCTTC.

This chain uses TRBV20-1 with TRBJ2-3; D unresolved. The germline V gene encodes CDR1 DFQATT and CDR2 SNEGSKA (reference sequence). V was pared by 4 bases and J by 4 bases, with 3 bases between. CDR3 length equals 10 residues. This chain's CDR3 is CSANPDTQYF. For the CDR3, the DNA is TGCAGTGCTAACCCAGATACGCAGTATTTT.

This clonotype came up many times. The rearrangement links TRBV28 to TRBJ2-1; tentatively, D is TRBD1 (6 bases). V gave up 5 bases and J gave up 8 bases, with 16 bases separating them. This CDR3 has 14 amino acids. CDR1 is MDHEN, CDR2 SYDVKM, per germline. CDR3 region: CASSASQGTHEQFF. In DNA, the CDR3 is TGTGCCAGCAGTGCCTCACAGGGAACTCATGAGCAGTTCTTC.

This clonotype was detected only a few times. V and J are TRBV29-1 and TRBJ2-7; possibly TRBD2 for D (7 bases). CDR3 length: 13 residues. Germline CDR1 SQVTM, CDR2 ANQGSEA. V was shortened by 3 bases and J by 4 bases, with 13 bases between the two germline ends. The CDR3 reads CSVEGGTSYEQYF. The CDR3 DNA sequence: TGCAGCGTTGAGGGAGGGACATCATACGAGCAGTACTTC.

This chain links TRBV20-1 with TRBJ1-2; a weak D match, TRBD1 (5 bases). The germline gives CDR1 DFQATT, CDR2 SNEGSKA (reference sequence). V dropped 3 bases and J dropped 4 bases, with 21 bases sitting between them. CDR3 length: 16 residues. In nucleotides, the CDR3 is TGCAGTGCTAGCGACCCGAGGGGTATCTACGGCTATGGCTACACCTTC. Amino acid sequence: CSASDPRGIYGYGYTF.

This chain uses TRBV12-3 or TRBV12-4 with TRBJ1-5; D gene ambiguous. V was shortened by 0 bases and J by 2 bases, with 11 bases between the two germline ends. The CDR3 has 16 amino acids. The CDR3 reads CASSLAAGFGNQPQHF. The CDR3 bases are TGTGCCAGCAGTTTAGCCGCGGGGTTTGGCAATCAGCCCCAGCATTTT.

This clonotype has just a few counts. In DNA form, the CDR3 reads TGTGCCAGCAGCTCTTTCCCGGAGACACTCTACGAGCAGTACTTC. As protein: CASSSFPETLYEQYF. The chain links TRBV11-1 to TRBJ2-7; D remains ambiguous. CDR1 is SGHAT and CDR2 is FQDESV in the germline V gene (reference sequence). V lost 4 bases and J lost 3, with 16 bases in between. The CDR3 sequence is 15 residues long.

The rearrangement joins TRBV2 to TRBJ1-4, with D unclear. This CDR3 has 16 residues. Trimming pared 4 bases from V and 0 bases from J, leaving 12 bases between. Per germline, CDR1 SNHLY and CDR2 FYNNEI. CDR3 coding DNA: TGTGCCAGCAGTGGGGTAGCCGCGGCAACTAATGAAAAACTGTTTTTT. Its protein is CASSGVAAATNEKLFF.

This chain joins TRBV15 and TRBJ2-5, with no clear D. Trimming took off 3 bases at V and 5 bases at J, with 13 bases between the two ends. CDR3 length equals 14 residues. Germline CDR1 and CDR2: LNHNV and YYDKDF (reference sequence). The CDR3 DNA reads as TGTGCCACCAGCAGCGCCGCTTTATGGGAGACCCAGTACTTC. Amino acid sequence: CATSSAALWETQYF.

This chain links TRBV20-1 with TRBJ2-1; D uncertain. Trimming pared 5 bases from V and 4 bases from J, leaving 15 bases between. The CDR3 is 14 residues long. Germline values: CDR1 DFQATT, CDR2 SNEGSKA (reference sequence). The CDR3 spells CSAVSVRSYNEQFF. CDR3 sequence (DNA): TGCAGTGCTGTTAGTGTTCGCTCTTACAATGAGCAGTTCTTC.

Written as DNA, the CDR3 is TGTGCCAGCGGCGCCACCGGGACAGGGATCTCGCAGTACTTC. Encoded protein: CASGATGTGISQYF. The gene calls are TRBV7-2 and TRBJ2-4, with TRBD1 matching 9 bases. The V gene's germline CDR1 is SGHTA and CDR2 FQGNSA. The CDR3 extends over 14 amino acids. The junction had 15 bases not matched to a gene; V was cut back by 8 bases and J by 13 bases.

This chain links TRBV5-5 with TRBJ1-4; tentative D call: TRBD1 (6 bases). The CDR3 contains 14 residues. V gave up 0 bases and J gave up 7 bases, with 10 bases separating them. Germline CDR1 and CDR2: SGHKS and YYEKEE (reference sequence). In nucleotides, the CDR3 is TGTGCCAGCAGCTTGGCAGGACAGCTTGAAAAACTGTTTTTT. Protein product: CASSLAGQLEKLFF.

This clonotype was seen only a few times. The rearrangement links TRBV6-2 or TRBV6-3 to TRBJ2-3; TRBD2 matches 8 bases. CDR1 and CDR2 (germline): MNHEY, SVGEGT. J lost 2 bases, V lost 6 bases, and 10 bases had no gene match. This CDR3 region has 16 residues. DNA for the CDR3: TGTGCCAGCAGCACCAAGCGTAGCGGGACCACAGATACGCAGTATTTT. Amino acids: CASSTKRSGTTDTQYF.

The chain links TRBV15 to TRBJ2-6, with 7 bases aligning to TRBD2. V shed 7 bases and J 2 bases; nucleotides not matched to a gene: 5. The CDR3 extends over 15 amino acids. CDR1 LNHNV and CDR2 YYDKDF come from the germline V gene (reference sequence). CDR3 nucleotides: TGTGCCACCACGGCGGGAGTGCCTGGGGCCAACGTCCTGACTTTC. The encoded protein is CATTAGVPGANVLTF.

J is TRBJ2-1 and V is TRBV4-2, with D possibly TRBD1 on 5 matching bases. Germline assignment: CDR1 LGHNA and CDR2 YNFKEQ. The V and J ends lost 2 bases and 9 bases respectively, with 17 bases between them. The CDR3 length is 15 residues. For the CDR3, the DNA is TGTGCCAGCAGCCAACCAAAGACAGACGGAAGTGAGCAGTTCTTC. Translated, it gives CASSQPKTDGSEQFF.

This clonotype was seen at least ten times. This rearrangement joins TRBV28 to TRBJ2-7, with 10 bases aligning to TRBD1. Germline values: CDR1 MDHEN, CDR2 SYDVKM. The CDR3 covers 15 residues. V dropped 6 bases and J dropped 4; count of bases not matched to a gene: 9. For the CDR3, the DNA is TGTGCCAGCAGCCCCGTGGGACAGGGGCGGTACGAGCAGTACTTC. Its protein product is CASSPVGQGRYEQYF.

CDR3 in amino acids: CASSPRGAGDCETQYF. Here the CDR3 DNA reads TGTGCCAGCAGCCCCCGGGGAGCGGGAGATTGCGAGACCCAGTACTTC. The chain carries TRBV7-2 and TRBJ2-5, with TRBD2 matching over 8 bases. The ends lost 5 bases at V and 5 bases at J; junction bases unmatched: 13. The V gene's germline CDR1 is SGHTA and CDR2 FQGNSA. This CDR3 spans 16 amino acids.

This clonotype was found a few times. In DNA, the CDR3 is TGTGCCAGCTCCTCCGGGACAGGGGCCGAAAAACTGTTTTTT. Its translation: CASSSGTGAEKLFF. This chain joins TRBV18 and TRBJ1-4; TRBD1 agrees at 10 bases. The CDR3 runs 14 residues. J gave up 8 bases and V 6 bases, and 6 bases lay outside the gene matches. Per germline, CDR1 KGHSH and CDR2 LQKENI.

This rearrangement joins TRBV12-5 to TRBJ1-4; D might be TRBD1 (6 bases). This CDR3 has 17 residues. Trimming took 2 bases from V and 0 from J, leaving 13 bases between them. Germline loops: CDR1 LGHNT, CDR2 FRNRAP. CDR3 coding DNA: TGTGCTAGTGGTTTGACCGAACAGGGAGCAACTAATGAAAAACTGTTTTTT. It codes for CASGLTEQGATNEKLFF. Combining the CDR3 with reference TRBV12-5 and TRBJ1-4 gives the whole variable domain DARVTQTPRHKVTEMGQEVTMRCQPILGHNTVFWYRQTMMQGLELLAYFRNRAPLDDSGMPKDRFSAEMPDATLATLKIQPSEPRDSAVYFCASGLTEQGATNEKLFFGSGTQLSVL.

This chain connects TRBV3-1 to TRBJ2-7; a possible D gene is TRBD2 (5 bases). V was shortened by 1 base and J by 0 bases, with 13 bases between the two germline ends. There are 16 residues in the CDR3. Per germline, CDR1 LGHDT and CDR2 YNNKEL (reference sequence). CDR3 region: CASSQGRAMGSYEQYF. CDR3 DNA sequence: TGTGCCAGCAGCCAAGGGCGGGCTATGGGCTCCTACGAGCAGTACTTC.

This chain uses TRBV30 with TRBJ1-2; possible D gene TRBD1, 5 bases. Germline CDR1 reads GTSNPN; CDR2 reads SVGIG (reference sequence). Trimming cost V 4 bases and J 9 bases, with 18 bases left between them. The CDR3 is made up of 13 amino acids. The CDR3, as DNA: TGTGCCTGGACCACCGGAGGGGTCGATAGCTACACCTTC. This translates into CAWTTGGVDSYTF.

This sequence joins TRBV2 and TRBJ2-2; D possibly corresponds to TRBD2 (6 bases). CDR3 size: 16 residues. V dropped 6 bases and J dropped 5 bases, with 19 bases sitting between them. The germline V gene encodes CDR1 SNHLY and CDR2 FYNNEI. CDR3 DNA sequence: TGTGCCAGCAGGATTACAGTGAGGGCGGGAACCGGGGAGCTGTTTTTT. Protein sequence: CASRITVRAGTGELFF.

The chain recombines TRBV3-1 with TRBJ2-1; 16 bases agree with TRBD2. V shed 4 bases and J 2 bases; nucleotides not matched to a gene: 2. CDR3 length equals 17 residues. Germline CDR1 reads LGHDT; CDR2 reads YNNKEL (reference sequence). The CDR3 region is CASSRGTSGRAYNEQFF. CDR3 nucleotides: TGTGCCAGCAGCCGCGGGACTAGCGGGAGGGCCTACAATGAGCAGTTCTTC.

The chain is built from TRBV10-2 and TRBJ2-1; D is perhaps TRBD2 (7 bases). Trimming cost V 5 bases and J 5 bases, with 16 bases left between them. The CDR3 spans 15 residues. In germline, CDR1 is WSHSY, CDR2 SAAADI. CDR3 in amino acids: CASSLGGRVNNEQFF. The CDR3, as DNA: TGCGCCAGCAGTTTGGGGGGGCGGGTAAACAATGAGCAGTTCTTC.

This clonotype showed up just a few times. The chain recombines TRBV6-1 with TRBJ2-7; 7 positions match TRBD2. This CDR3 has 14 amino acids. Trimming cost V 7 bases and J 4 bases; bases outside gene matches: 10. The germline gives CDR1 MNHNS, CDR2 SASEGT. CDR3 protein: CASIRDYGQYEQYF. CDR3 sequence (DNA): TGTGCCAGCATCCGGGACTACGGACAATACGAGCAGTACTTC.

The V and J genes are TRBV4-2 and TRBJ2-3; 7 bases line up with TRBD2. After removal of 6 bases from V and 4 bases from J, the junction contained 7 bases not matched to a gene. The CDR3 is 14 residues long. The germline V gene has CDR1 LGHNA and CDR2 YNFKEQ. The CDR3 bases are TGTGCCAGCAGGGAGGGGCTAGCGGCAGATACGCAGTATTTT. Its protein product is CASREGLAADTQYF.

This chain uses TRBV7-2 with TRBJ2-1; 11 bases align to TRBD1. Per germline, CDR1 SGHTA and CDR2 FQGNSA. This CDR3 has 15 amino acids. The V segment lost 5 bases and the J segment 8 bases; nucleotides outside the gene matches: 8. CDR3 amino acids: CASSLGQGAVDEQFF. DNA of the CDR3: TGTGCCAGCAGCCTAGGACAGGGGGCGGTCGATGAGCAGTTCTTC.

The V call is TRBV27, the J call TRBJ2-3; D is unresolved. V lost 3 bases and J lost 1, with 14 bases in between. CDR3 length: 16 residues. Per germline, CDR1 MNHEY and CDR2 SMNVEV (reference sequence). In nucleotides, the CDR3 is TGTGCCAGCAGTTTCATGGAGAGCGTCGGCACAGATACGCAGTATTTT. Protein: CASSFMESVGTDTQYF.

This clonotype was seen a handful of times. The gene calls are TRBV6-2 or TRBV6-3 and TRBJ2-5; the match to TRBD2 covers 12 bases. This CDR3 region has 15 residues. V shed 5 bases and J 11 bases; nucleotides not matched to a gene: 12. Germline CDR1 and CDR2: MNHEY and SVGEGT. The CDR3 nucleotides are TGTGCCAGCAGTGGTACTAGCGGGAGGCGTGGGGAGCAGTACTTC. It codes for CASSGTSGRRGEQYF.

This clonotype was seen just once. The rearrangement links TRBV3-1 to TRBJ1-5, with D unresolved. The CDR3 covers 13 residues. Germline assignment: CDR1 LGHDT and CDR2 YNNKEL (reference sequence). Deletions cut 5 bases from V and 6 bases from J, with 11 bases between. The CDR3 loop is CASSIKSSQPQHF. CDR3 sequence (DNA): TGTGCCAGCAGCATAAAGAGTAGTCAGCCCCAGCATTTT.